This T cell receptor beta chain comes out of a study of OX40 agonist ivuxolimab in advanced cancers. Study summary: Partial responses were achieved by three patients, one with hepatocellular carcinoma and two with cutaneous melanoma. General study findings and limits: Several nonresponders also turned out to have low normalized T-cell clonal expansion.

J was trimmed by 0 bases and V by 7 bases; bases with no gene match: 6. Germline V gene sequence: CDR1 LNHDA, CDR2 SQIVND (reference sequence). The CDR3 is 16 residues long. Enrollment shut out patients with autoimmune disease history or systemic immunosuppression. On this clone itself: Its antigen is not identified.

Clones were read by immunoSEQ multiplex PCR, and TCRdb kept only the in-frame ones, dropping some. The profile shows fewer than 80,000 clones, just under 85% of them singletons. This rearrangement joins TRBV19 to TRBJ2-6, with 7 bases aligning to TRBD2. Specimen: CD4+ or CD8+ T cells sorted from blood, collected in a trial of the OX40 agonist ivuxolimab. The source of this sequence is an adult with an advanced solid tumor such as melanoma, head and neck, liver or kidney cancer. The CDR3 reads CASMGGFLSGANVLTF. The CDR3 nucleotides are TGTGCCAGTATGGGAGGGTTCCTCTCTGGGGCCAACGTCCTGACTTTC.